Listed below are T cell receptor beta chains from one sample, sequenced in a study of identical twins. TCRdb itself ran the 5' RACE reads through MiXCR, one entry per CDR3 protein. The table lists about 200,000 distinct CDR3 sequences, approximately 5.9% of them singletons. A further study also used this sample, focusing on T cells expressing NK-cell markers.

The sequencing sample was made of CD8+ T cells sorted from blood. All receptors come from a woman younger than 30 in good health. The CDR3 runs from the conserved cysteine through the conserved F or W. D genes are given only for firm matches. The size entry is marked missing in some rows and otherwise reads once, few, many or a size class.

D gene	V gene	J gene	clone size	CDR3 DNA	CDR3 protein
-	TRBV6-2/TRBV6-3	TRBJ2-1	-	TGTGCCTCCGGTAAGATCAGCTACAATGAGCAGTTCTTC	CASGKISYNEQFF
-	TRBV7-9	TRBJ2-1	-	TGTGCCAGCAGCTTTTCGGAAAGCTCCTACAATGAGCAGTTCTTC	CASSFSESSYNEQFF
-	TRBV5-1	TRBJ1-1	-	TGCGCCAGCAGCTTGGAGATCGTGAACGCTGAAGCTTTCTTT	CASSLEIVNAEAFF
-	TRBV7-9	TRBJ2-1	few	TGTGCCAGCAGCTTAATGACAGCCTACAATGAGCAGTTCTTC	CASSLMTAYNEQFF
-	TRBV18	TRBJ1-1	-	TGTGCCAGCTCACCACCCGGAGCAATTGAAGCTTTCTTT	CASSPPGAIEAFF
TRBD1	TRBV5-1	TRBJ1-2	few	TGCGCCAGCAGCTTACTGGAGGGGGCATCTGGCTACACCTTC	CASSLLEGASGYTF
TRBD1	TRBV12-3/TRBV12-4	TRBJ1-2	few	TGTGCCAGCAGGCCAGGGGGTATCAGCTATGGCTACACCTTC	CASRPGGISYGYTF
TRBD2	TRBV27	TRBJ2-7	few	TGTGCCAGCAGTGCCGCGGGGGTATTCTACGAGCAGTACTTC	CASSAAGVFYEQYF
TRBD1	TRBV5-1	TRBJ2-3	-	TGCGCCAGCAGCTTGACAGGGGCGGGCACAGATACGCAGTATTTT	CASSLTGAGTDTQYF
-	TRBV3-1	TRBJ2-1	many	TGTGCCAGCAGCCAAGCGACAGACAATGAGCAGTTCTTC	CASSQATDNEQFF
-	TRBV27	TRBJ2-7	-	TGTGCCAGCAGTCCTTTTACAGGCTTCCACGAGCAGTACTTC	CASSPFTGFHEQYF
-	TRBV9	TRBJ1-2	-	TGTGCCAGCAGCGTAGTAGGGGCGCCCGGCGACGGCTACACCTTC	CASSVVGAPGDGYTF
TRBD2	TRBV11-1	TRBJ2-3	-	TGTGCCAGCAGCCGTGTGGGACTAGCGGGATTCTCCCCCACGGATACGCAGTATTTT	CASSRVGLAGFSPTDTQYF
-	TRBV9	TRBJ2-3	few	TGTGCCAGCAGCGTTCCCCGGGAACCGCAGTATTTT	CASSVPREPQYF
-	TRBV12-3/TRBV12-4	TRBJ1-2	many	TGTGCCAGCAGCTACGGGACGCGCGGTGGCTACACCTTC	CASSYGTRGGYTF
-	TRBV29-1	TRBJ2-7	few	TGCAGCGTTGAAAGGGACAAACCCTACGAGCAGTACTTC	CSVERDKPYEQYF
TRBD2	TRBV20-1	TRBJ2-1	-	TGCAGTGTCCCACCGGGACTAAGGCGCAATGAGCAGTTCTTC	CSVPPGLRRNEQFF
-	TRBV5-5	TRBJ1-1	-	TGTGCCAGCAGCGACCAGACACCGAACACTGAAGCTTTCTTT	CASSDQTPNTEAFF
-	TRBV20-1	TRBJ2-7	many	TGCAGTGCTAGAGGCGGGGATTCCTACGAGCAGTACTTC	CSARGGDSYEQYF
-	TRBV9	TRBJ2-3	-	TGTGCCAGCAGCTCATGTGGCGGTTATAGCACAGATACGCAGTATTTT	CASSSCGGYSTDTQYF
TRBD2	TRBV6-1	TRBJ2-1	few	TGTGCCAGCAGTCTGCGACTAGCGGCCTACAATGAGCAGTTCTTC	CASSLRLAAYNEQFF
-	TRBV6-2/TRBV6-3	TRBJ2-1	-	TGTGCCAGCTCACGGAGCAGCAATGAGCAGTTCTTC	CASSRSSNEQFF
TRBD2	TRBV7-9	TRBJ2-3	-	TGTGCCAGCAGCCCCCTAGCGGGAGTCACAGATACGCAGTATTTT	CASSPLAGVTDTQYF
-	TRBV24-1	TRBJ2-5	-	TGTGCCACCAGTGATTCCAGGGGAGAGACCCAGTACTTC	CATSDSRGETQYF
TRBD2	TRBV5-1	TRBJ2-1	many	TGCGCCAGCAGCCACCAAACTAGCGGGAGGCCTAATGAGCAGTTCTTC	CASSHQTSGRPNEQFF
TRBD1	TRBV11-1	TRBJ1-2	many	TGTGCCAGCAGTCGTCCTGCAACGGGACAGGGAATCCTCTATGGCTACACCTTC	CASSRPATGQGILYGYTF
-	TRBV15	TRBJ1-1	few	TGTGCCACCAGCAGAGATTTGGGGTTGAACACTGAAGCTTTCTTT	CATSRDLGLNTEAFF
TRBD2	TRBV11-1	TRBJ2-2	-	TGTGCCAGCAGCTCCCGTTCAAAGGCGGGAGCTTCGAACACCGGGGAGCTGTTTTTT	CASSSRSKAGASNTGELFF
TRBD1	TRBV7-2	TRBJ2-7	many	TGTGCCAGCAGCTTAGGGACAGGGGAATCTTACTCCTACGAGCAGTACTTC	CASSLGTGESYSYEQYF
TRBD2	TRBV4-3	TRBJ2-5	-	TGCGCCAGCAGCCAAGGGGGGACTAGCGAGCTCCAAGAGACCCAGTACTTC	CASSQGGTSELQETQYF
-	TRBV5-1	TRBJ2-6	-	TGCGCCAGCAGCTTGGTCGTCGGAGGGGGCTCTGGGGCCAACGTCCTGACTTTC	CASSLVVGGGSGANVLTF
-	TRBV9	TRBJ2-7	few	TGTGCCAGCAGCGTAGGAGGAACCTCCGAGCAGTACTTC	CASSVGGTSEQYF
-	TRBV5-5	TRBJ2-6	many	TGTGCCAGCAGCTTGGCATGGGGGATTCAGACTGGGGCCAACGTCCTGACTTTC	CASSLAWGIQTGANVLTF
-	TRBV7-8	TRBJ2-6	few	TGTGCCAGCAGCTTCGGGGGCGGTTGGGCCAACGTCCTGACTTTC	CASSFGGGWANVLTF
-	TRBV20-1	TRBJ2-2	-	TGCAGTGCTAGAGATTTTGCGGACACCGGGGAGCTGTTTTTT	CSARDFADTGELFF
-	TRBV29-1	TRBJ1-2	few	TGCAGCGTTGAAGTTAGGAGTGGATGGGGCTACACCTTC	CSVEVRSGWGYTF
-	TRBV19	TRBJ2-2	-	TGTGCCAGTAGTATAACGGTCACCGGGGAGCTGTTTTTT	CASSITVTGELFF
TRBD1	TRBV6-2/TRBV6-3	TRBJ1-6	few	TGTGCCAGCAGTTACCTTCCGGGACAGGGATTCTCACCCCTCCACTTT	CASSYLPGQGFSPLHF
-	TRBV14	TRBJ1-2	many	TGTGCCAGCAGCCAGGGCCACTATGGCTACACCTTC	CASSQGHYGYTF
-	TRBV12-3/TRBV12-4	TRBJ1-1	many	TGTGCCAGCAGTCCCAATCGGGGAGACACTGAAGCTTTCTTT	CASSPNRGDTEAFF
-	TRBV5-1	TRBJ1-1	many	TGCGCCAGCAGCTGGAACCGACCTTTGGAGGCTTTCTTT	CASSWNRPLEAFF
-	TRBV3-1	TRBJ2-5	-	TGTGCCAGCAGCCAAGACCCCAAAACTCCCGACTTGCTGGGAGTGAAGACCCAGTACTTC	CASSQDPKTPDLLGVKTQYF